Presented here are 12 T cell receptor beta chains from one specimen sequenced in a study of CD8 T cells in ankylosing spondylitis. The study's findings and limits: A TCR beta motif made of eight highly homologous variants seemed typical of ankylosing spondylitis blood.

TCRdb itself ran the 5' RACE reads through MiXCR, one entry per CDR3 protein. The sample shows hundreds of thousands of distinct CDR3 sequences, about 10% of them seen only once. For these TCRs, the target antigens are not known. Sequencing used blood, either unsorted or a sorted T cell fraction (not recorded which). The origin of the receptors is a male donor with ankylosing spondylitis.

This clonotype has just a few counts. The chain's CDR3 is CATSKRTGSFREQYF. The CDR3 nucleotides are TGTGCCACCAGCAAAAGGACAGGGTCTTTCCGCGAGCAGTACTTC. The chain uses TRBV15 and TRBJ2-7; 8 positions match TRBD1. The CDR3 sequence is 15 residues long. The J segment lost 6 bases and the V segment lost 4 bases, leaving 11 bases of the junction unmatched. From germline, CDR1 is LNHNV and CDR2 YYDKDF (reference sequence).

This clonotype was counted ten times or more. This CDR3 reads CASSQDTLEDARIQYF. CDR3 sequence (DNA): TGTGCCAGCAGCCAAGATACGTTAGAAGACGCACGGATTCAGTACTTC. This chain joins TRBV4-2 and TRBJ2-4; D gene uncertain. From germline, CDR1 is LGHNA and CDR2 YNFKEQ. The CDR3 is 16 amino acids. V was pared by 0 bases and J by 10 bases, with 19 bases between.

The sample holds a few counts of this clonotype. The rearrangement links TRBV5-1 to TRBJ2-2, with 11 positions matching TRBD2. This CDR3 contains 16 residues. Germline CDR1 reads SGHRS; CDR2 reads YFSETQ. V lost 3 bases, J lost 4 bases, and 5 bases stayed unmatched. CDR3 in amino acids: CASSSSSGRSTGELFF. The CDR3 nucleotides read TGCGCCAGCAGCTCCTCTAGCGGGAGGTCCACCGGGGAGCTGTTTTTT.

This chain uses TRBV5-6 with TRBJ2-2; TRBD1 might be the D (5 bases). Trimming left V 2 bases short and J 7 bases short, with 12 bases between. CDR3 length: 14 residues. Germline V CDR1 and CDR2: SGHDT, YYEEEE. CDR3 region: CASSFDRVYGELFF. The CDR3 DNA sequence: TGTGCCAGCAGCTTTGACAGAGTCTACGGGGAGCTGTTTTTT.

This clonotype was observed many times. The V and J genes are TRBV10-3 and TRBJ2-5; D gene uncertain. In germline, CDR1 is ENHRY, CDR2 SYGVKD. V lost 6 bases, J lost 0 bases, and 8 bases lay in between. CDR3 length equals 13 residues. CDR3 protein: CAIRGTDQETQYF. The DNA of the CDR3 is TGTGCCATCAGGGGAACCGACCAAGAGACCCAGTACTTC.

This clonotype was recorded a few times. The chain combines TRBV20-1 with TRBJ2-7; 7 bases are shared with TRBD1. With V trimmed by 6 bases and J by 6 bases, 11 bases remained unmatched. The CDR3 covers 13 residues. CDR1 and CDR2 from the germline V gene are DFQATT and SNEGSKA (reference sequence). As DNA, the CDR3 is TGCAGTGCAAACCGTGGACAGGCCGGCGAGCAGTACTTC. Translated: CSANRGQAGEQYF.

This clonotype was observed a handful of times. V usage is TRBV29-1 and J usage is TRBJ2-1, with D perhaps TRBD2 (6 bases). Germline V lookup: CDR1 SQVTM, CDR2 ANQGSEA. V was pared by 6 bases and J by 5 bases, with 17 bases between. This CDR3 is built from 14 residues. The CDR3: CSVLGLFVHNEQFF. The CDR3 DNA follows: TGCAGCGTGCTGGGACTGTTTGTTCACAATGAGCAGTTCTTC.

This clonotype was counted only a few times. The J gene is TRBJ2-5, the V gene TRBV11-2; the D call may be TRBD1 or TRBD2 (6 bases each). Trimming took 3 bases from V and 4 from J, leaving 12 bases between them. CDR1 SGHAT and CDR2 FQNNGV come from the germline V gene. The CDR3 sequence is 14 residues long. In DNA, the CDR3 is TGTGCCAGCAGCTTTCGGGGGCCTGGAGAGACCCAGTACTTC. This codes for CASSFRGPGETQYF.

The chain carries TRBV7-2 and TRBJ1-5; a weak D match, TRBD1 (6 bases). The V and J ends lost 5 bases and 7 bases respectively, with 15 bases between them. Germline V gene data show CDR1 as SGHTA and CDR2 as FQGNSA. This CDR3 has 14 amino acids. The CDR3 protein is CASSLRQAGQPQHF. CDR3 coding DNA: TGTGCCAGCAGCCTACGACAGGCCGGCCAGCCCCAGCATTTT. The full variable domain, with the rest looked up from reference TRBV7-2 and TRBJ1-5, is GAGVSQSPSNKVTEKGKDVELRCDPISGHTALYWYRQSLGQGLEFLIYFQGNSAPDKSGLPSDRFSAERTGGSVSTLTIQRTQQEDSAVYLCASSLRQAGQPQHFGDGTRLSIL.

This rearrangement joins TRBV12-3 or TRBV12-4 to TRBJ2-6; D not certain. The CDR3 totals 12 residues. Trimming shortened V by 7 bases and J by 4 bases, and 5 bases separated the two germline ends. This CDR3 is CASKRGANVLTF. CDR3 coding DNA: TGTGCCAGCAAACGCGGGGCCAACGTCCTGACTTTC.

The chain combines TRBV20-1 with TRBJ1-1, with 9 bases aligning to TRBD1. This CDR3 has 13 amino acids. Germline lookup yields CDR1 DFQATT and CDR2 SNEGSKA (reference sequence). V shed 2 bases and J 7 bases; nucleotides not matched to a gene: 5. CDR3 sequence (DNA): TGCAGTGCTAGACCGCAGGACAGGGGTGAAGCTTTCTTT. Its translation is CSARPQDRGEAFF.

This clonotype turned up a few times. This chain links TRBV28 with TRBJ2-1; 8 bases agree with TRBD2. CDR1 is MDHEN and CDR2 is SYDVKM in the germline V gene. Trimming cost V 4 bases and J 14 bases; bases outside gene matches: 19. The CDR3 extends over 16 amino acids. The chain's CDR3 is CASSSRVAGNTIQEFF. The CDR3 DNA sequence: TGTGCCAGCAGTTCCCGAGTAGCGGGAAATACAATTCAGGAGTTCTTC.